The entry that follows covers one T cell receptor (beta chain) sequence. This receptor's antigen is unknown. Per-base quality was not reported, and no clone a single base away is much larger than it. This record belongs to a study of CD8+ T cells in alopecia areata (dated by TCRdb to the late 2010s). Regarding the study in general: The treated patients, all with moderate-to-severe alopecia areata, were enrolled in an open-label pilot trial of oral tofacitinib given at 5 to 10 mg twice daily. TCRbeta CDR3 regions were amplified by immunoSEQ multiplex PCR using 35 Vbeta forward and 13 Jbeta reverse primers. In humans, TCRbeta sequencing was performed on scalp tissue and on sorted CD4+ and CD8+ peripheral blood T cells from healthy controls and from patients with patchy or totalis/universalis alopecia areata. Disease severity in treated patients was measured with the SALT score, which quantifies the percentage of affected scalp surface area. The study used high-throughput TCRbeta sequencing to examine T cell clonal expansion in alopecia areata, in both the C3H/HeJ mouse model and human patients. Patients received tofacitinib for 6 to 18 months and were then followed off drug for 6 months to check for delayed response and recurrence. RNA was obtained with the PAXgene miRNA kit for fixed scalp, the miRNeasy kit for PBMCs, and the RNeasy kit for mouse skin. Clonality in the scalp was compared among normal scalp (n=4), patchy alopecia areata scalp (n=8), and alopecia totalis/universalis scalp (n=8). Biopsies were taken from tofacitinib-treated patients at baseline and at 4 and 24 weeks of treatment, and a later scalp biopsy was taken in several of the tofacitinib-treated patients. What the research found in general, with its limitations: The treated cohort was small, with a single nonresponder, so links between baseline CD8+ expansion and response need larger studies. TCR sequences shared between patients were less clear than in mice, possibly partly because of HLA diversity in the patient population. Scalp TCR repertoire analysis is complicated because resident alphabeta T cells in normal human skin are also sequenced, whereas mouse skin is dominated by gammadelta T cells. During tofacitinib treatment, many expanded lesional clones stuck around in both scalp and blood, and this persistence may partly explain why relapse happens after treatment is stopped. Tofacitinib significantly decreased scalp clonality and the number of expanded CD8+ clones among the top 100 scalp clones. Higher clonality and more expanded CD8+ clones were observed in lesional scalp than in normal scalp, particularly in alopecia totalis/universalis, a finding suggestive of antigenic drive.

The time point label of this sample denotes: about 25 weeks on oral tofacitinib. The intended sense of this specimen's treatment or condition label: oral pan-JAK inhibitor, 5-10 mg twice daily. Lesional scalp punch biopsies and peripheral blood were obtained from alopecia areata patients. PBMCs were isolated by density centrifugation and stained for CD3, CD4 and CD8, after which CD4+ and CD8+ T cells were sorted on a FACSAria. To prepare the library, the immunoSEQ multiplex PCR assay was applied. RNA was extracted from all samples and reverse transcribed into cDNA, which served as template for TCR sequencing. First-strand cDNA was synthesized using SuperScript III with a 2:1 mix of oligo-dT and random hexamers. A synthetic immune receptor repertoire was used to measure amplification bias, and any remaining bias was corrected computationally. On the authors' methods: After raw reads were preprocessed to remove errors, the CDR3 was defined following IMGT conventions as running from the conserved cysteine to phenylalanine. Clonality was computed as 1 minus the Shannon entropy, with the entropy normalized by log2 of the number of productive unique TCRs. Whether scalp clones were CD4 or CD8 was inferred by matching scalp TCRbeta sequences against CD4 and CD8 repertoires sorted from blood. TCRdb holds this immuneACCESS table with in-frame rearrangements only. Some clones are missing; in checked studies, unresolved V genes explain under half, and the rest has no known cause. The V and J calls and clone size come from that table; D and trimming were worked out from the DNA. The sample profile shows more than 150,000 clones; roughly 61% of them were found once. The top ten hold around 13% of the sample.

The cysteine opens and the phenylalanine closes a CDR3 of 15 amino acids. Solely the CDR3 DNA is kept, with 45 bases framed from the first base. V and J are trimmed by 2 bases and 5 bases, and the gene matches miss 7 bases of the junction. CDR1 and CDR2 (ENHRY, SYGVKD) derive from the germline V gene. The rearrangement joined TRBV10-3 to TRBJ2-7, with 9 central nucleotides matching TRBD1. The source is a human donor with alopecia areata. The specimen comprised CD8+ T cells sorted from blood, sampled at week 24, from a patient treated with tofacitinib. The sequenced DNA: TGTGCCATCAGTGAGGTGGGACAGGGATTCAACGAGCAGTACTTC. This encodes CAISEVGQGFNEQYF.